Sequencing of this T cell receptor beta chain was carried out in a study of blood T cell repertoires in COVID-19. Germline CDR1 reads MDHEN; CDR2 reads SYDVKM. Trimming took off 5 bases at V and 0 bases at J, with 11 bases between the two ends. CDR3 length equals 15 residues. The method was immunoSEQ multiplex PCR; TCRdb's version includes in-frame clones alone and lacks a portion of them. Counted here are hundreds of thousands of clones, roughly 87% occurring once; the ten biggest clones make up about 1%. Everyone who took part was about 18 to 90 years old, and they came from 24 US areas. The chain employs TRBV28 and TRBJ1-3; maybe TRBD1 (6 bases). The TCR sequence derives from a woman aged 25 to 39 who had recovered from COVID-19. Sequencing was done on a sample of PBMCs or T cells enriched from blood (not recorded which). This CDR3 is CASSNQGSSGNTIYF. Written as DNA, the CDR3 is TGTGCCAGCAGTAATCAGGGGAGCTCTGGAAACACCATATATTTT.